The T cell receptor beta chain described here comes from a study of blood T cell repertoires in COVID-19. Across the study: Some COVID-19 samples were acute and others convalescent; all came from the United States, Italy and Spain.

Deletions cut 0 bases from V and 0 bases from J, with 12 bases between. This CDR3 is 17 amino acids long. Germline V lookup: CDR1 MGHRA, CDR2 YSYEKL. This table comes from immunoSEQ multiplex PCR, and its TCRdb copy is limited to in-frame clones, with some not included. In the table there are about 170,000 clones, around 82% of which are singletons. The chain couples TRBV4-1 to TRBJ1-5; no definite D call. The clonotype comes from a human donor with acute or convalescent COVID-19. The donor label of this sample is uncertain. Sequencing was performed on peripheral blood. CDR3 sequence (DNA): TGCGCCAGCAGCCAAGAGGTTCGAAGAGATAGCAATCAGCCCCAGCATTTT. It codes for CASSQEVRRDSNQPQHF.